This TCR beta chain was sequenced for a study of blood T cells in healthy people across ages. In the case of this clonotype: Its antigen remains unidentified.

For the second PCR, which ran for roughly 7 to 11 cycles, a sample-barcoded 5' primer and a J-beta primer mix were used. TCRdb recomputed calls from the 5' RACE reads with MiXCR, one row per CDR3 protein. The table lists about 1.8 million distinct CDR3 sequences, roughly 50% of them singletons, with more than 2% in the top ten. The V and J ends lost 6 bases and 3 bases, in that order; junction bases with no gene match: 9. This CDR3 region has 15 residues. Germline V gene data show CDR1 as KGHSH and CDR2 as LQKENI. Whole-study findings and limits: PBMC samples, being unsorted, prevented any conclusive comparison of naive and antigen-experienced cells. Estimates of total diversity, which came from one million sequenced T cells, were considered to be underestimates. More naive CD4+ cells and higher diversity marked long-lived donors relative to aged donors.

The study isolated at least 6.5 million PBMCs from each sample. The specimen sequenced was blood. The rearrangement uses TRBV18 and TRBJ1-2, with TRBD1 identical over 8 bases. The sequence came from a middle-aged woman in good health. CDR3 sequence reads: CASSPTGERDYGYTF. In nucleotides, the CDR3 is TGTGCCAGCTCGCCGACAGGGGAGAGGGACTATGGCTACACCTTC.